Shown below are 20 T cell receptor beta chains from a single sample sequenced in a study of cytomegalovirus exposure and HLA in healthy donors. The PCR contained 60 Vbeta and 13 Jbeta primers. The assay was immunoSEQ multiplex PCR, and TCRdb's table has in-frame clones only and misses some. Counted here are over 150,000 clones, more than 65% occurring once; the ten biggest clones make up 2.8%. The sequenced sample was PBMCs. These receptors were collected from a woman between 40 and 50 years old in good health and CMV-seropositive.

This clone was seen more than once but under ten times. The V and J genes are TRBV11-2 and TRBJ1-1; a possible D gene is TRBD1 (6 bases). Per the germline V gene, CDR1 is SGHAT and CDR2 is FQNNGV. The CDR3 loop spans 15 amino acids. With 6 bases removed from V and 6 bases from J, the gap between germline ends came to 20 bases. The CDR3 DNA is TGTGCCAGCAGTCCCGCGTCGAGACAGGTTCCTGAAGCTTTCTTT. Translation: CASSPASRQVPEAFF.

Only a few counts were recorded for this clone. This chain uses TRBV4-3 with TRBJ1-1, with TRBD1 identical over 7 bases. Germline CDR1 and CDR2: LGHNA and YSLEER. The CDR3 covers 15 residues. The J segment lost 1 base and the V segment lost 4 bases, leaving 6 bases of the junction unmatched. CDR3 sequence (DNA): TGCGCCAGCAGCCGCCGGACAGGAGCGAACACTGAAGCTTTCTTT. This gives the protein CASSRRTGANTEAFF.

A few counts support this clone. The V gene is TRBV4-1, the J gene TRBJ2-2, with TRBD1 identical over 8 bases. This CDR3 has 16 residues. Germline V gene sequence: CDR1 MGHRA, CDR2 YSYEKL. The J segment lost 5 bases and the V segment lost 1 base, leaving 6 bases of the junction unmatched. The CDR3 nucleotides read TGCGCCAGCAGCCAAGGATCAGGGGGCTGGACCGGGGAGCTGTTTTTT. As protein: CASSQGSGGWTGELFF.

The chain joins TRBV28 to TRBJ1-2; 7 bases map to TRBD1. Looked up from germline, CDR1 is MDHEN and CDR2 is SYDVKM. The CDR3 length is 14 residues. Trimming removed 6 bases from V and 8 bases from J; junction bases left unmatched: 12. CDR3 coding DNA: TGTGCCAGCAGGATAACAGGGGTCGAGGGAGGCTACACCTTC. Translation: CASRITGVEGGYTF.

In this sample, this clone turned up once. This chain links TRBV11-2 with TRBJ2-7; possibly TRBD1 for D (7 bases). Between the trimmed V and J ends, which lost 2 bases and 3 bases, there was a span of 14 bases. Germline CDR1 and CDR2: SGHAT and FQNNGV. There are 15 residues in the CDR3. The CDR3 spells CASSLKAGGFYEQYF. The CDR3, as DNA: TGTGCCAGCAGCTTAAAGGCAGGGGGGTTCTACGAGCAGTACTTC.

V usage is TRBV10-3 and J usage is TRBJ2-5; TRBD1 matches at 8 bases. Germline loops: CDR1 ENHRY, CDR2 SYGVKD. Unmatched junction bases numbered 8, after V lost 3 bases and J lost 5 bases. This CDR3 region has 15 residues. CDR3 sequence (DNA): TGTGCCATCAGTGAAGGTGTCAGGGGGCGTGAGACCCAGTACTTC. It is translated as CAISEGVRGRETQYF.

This clone was detected a few times. The rearrangement uses TRBV5-8 and TRBJ1-2; possibly TRBD1 for D (6 bases). In germline, CDR1 is SGHTS, CDR2 YDEGEE. V gave up 2 bases and J gave up 7 bases, with 18 bases separating them. The CDR3 runs 15 residues. The CDR3, as DNA: TGTGCCAGCAGCTTTGCGGCAGGGGCATTTGGTGGCTACACCTTC. Encoded protein: CASSFAAGAFGGYTF.

This clone was seen only a few times. The chain employs TRBV4-2 and TRBJ1-1; D remains ambiguous. The CDR3 totals 14 residues. Trimming pared 0 bases from V and 1 base from J, leaving 6 bases between. Germline CDR1 and CDR2: LGHNA and YNFKEQ. The CDR3, as DNA: TGTGCCAGCAGCCAAGATGAGAGGAACACTGAAGCTTTCTTT. Amino acids: CASSQDERNTEAFF.

This clone was observed once. The genes are TRBV7-9 and TRBJ2-7; 7 nucleotides line up with TRBD2. The V gene's germline CDR1 is SEHNR and CDR2 FQNEAQ (reference sequence). After removal of 2 bases from V and 5 bases from J, the junction contained 12 bases not matched to a gene. CDR3 size: 16 residues. The CDR3 nucleotides read TGTGCCAGCAGCTTAAGCTTCGCGGGAGACGGTCACGAGCAGTACTTC. It encodes CASSLSFAGDGHEQYF.

The gene calls are TRBV28 and TRBJ1-5; 9 bases agree with TRBD1. The germline V gene has CDR1 MDHEN and CDR2 SYDVKM. V shed 5 bases and J 6 bases; nucleotides not matched to a gene: 8. This CDR3 has 15 amino acids. CDR3 in DNA: TGTGCCAGCAGTACCGGGACAGGGCGTGGTCAGCCCCAGCATTTT. This encodes CASSTGTGRGQPQHF.

This clone has just one count. The chain couples TRBV6-5 to TRBJ2-3; tentative D call: TRBD2 (6 bases). The germline V gene encodes CDR1 MNHEY and CDR2 SVGAGI. The CDR3 has 14 amino acids. The V and J ends lost 8 bases and 1 base respectively, with 13 bases between them. Here the CDR3 reads CASGGEGGTDTQYF. The DNA of the CDR3 is TGTGCCAGCGGAGGGGAAGGGGGCACAGATACGCAGTATTTT.

This chain links TRBV9 with TRBJ2-5; the match to TRBD2 covers 7 bases. The J call is in doubt because the DNA end fits TRBJ2-7 better. The CDR3 covers 15 residues. CDR1 SGDLS and CDR2 YYNGEE come from the germline V gene. DNA of the CDR3: TGTGCCAGCAGCGTAGCGCTAGCGGCATCCTACGAGCAGTACTTC. It translates to CASSVALAASYEQYF.

The CDR3 spells CASSLRGDRSDTQYF. In DNA form, the CDR3 reads TGTGCCAGCAGCCTACGCGGGGATCGATCAGATACGCAGTATTTT. V and J are TRBV7-3 and TRBJ2-3, with D perhaps TRBD2 (6 bases). The V end lost 5 bases, the J end lost 4 bases, and 16 bases lay between the germline ends. The germline CDR1 and CDR2 sequences are SGHTA and FQGTGA. The CDR3 is 15 amino acids.

The rearrangement uses TRBV6-4 and TRBJ1-4, with D unclear. This CDR3 has 14 residues. V lost 4 bases and J 0 bases, leaving 6 bases between the germline ends. Germline CDR1 is MRHNA and CDR2 is SNTAGT. The CDR3 loop is CASSVVPTNEKLFF. Here the CDR3 DNA reads TGTGCCAGCAGTGTAGTGCCAACTAATGAAAAACTGTTTTTT.

The chain combines TRBV28 with TRBJ2-7; 7 bases agree with TRBD1. V was clipped by 2 bases and J by 1 base; unmatched bases: 2. The CDR3 totals 14 residues. Germline CDR1 reads MDHEN; CDR2 reads SYDVKM. The CDR3 here is CASSLGDSSYEQYF. The CDR3 nucleotides read TGTGCCAGCAGTTTAGGGGACAGTTCCTACGAGCAGTACTTC.

This clone was observed once. At one end, the junction sequence differs from germline, possibly due to a read error. The chain is built from TRBV28 and TRBJ1-2, with D perhaps TRBD1 (5 bases). The germline V gene encodes CDR1 MDHEN and CDR2 SYDVKM. There are 16 residues in the CDR3. The CDR3, as DNA: TGTGCCAGCAGTTTGAGGGAGGGACGGACAAACTATGGCTACCCCTTC. Translating gives CASSLREGRTNYGYPF.

The rearrangement joins TRBV9 to TRBJ2-7; 8 nucleotides agree with TRBD2. The V gene end was trimmed by 3 bases and the J gene end by 2 bases; junction bases not matched to a gene: 7. There are 15 residues in the CDR3. Germline CDR1 is SGDLS and CDR2 is YYNGEE. The CDR3 is CASSAGTSQTYEQYF. Here the CDR3 DNA reads TGTGCCAGCAGCGCAGGGACTAGTCAAACCTACGAGCAGTACTTC.

The chain is built from TRBV19 and TRBJ1-3, with unresolved D. V was shortened by 9 bases and J by 4 bases, with 19 bases between the two germline ends. Germline values: CDR1 LNHDA, CDR2 SQIVND (reference sequence). The CDR3 is made up of 15 amino acids. CDR3 DNA: TGTGCCAGCACTTCCCCCCCCGCGGAGGGAAACACCATATATTTT. Translation: CASTSPPAEGNTIYF.

The chain combines TRBV5-6 with TRBJ1-2; 8 nucleotides match TRBD1. J gave up 4 bases and V 2 bases, and 7 bases lay outside the gene matches. The CDR3 sequence is 15 residues long. Germline CDR1 reads SGHDT; CDR2 reads YYEEEE. The CDR3 reads CASSLGQGASYGYTF. Written as DNA, the CDR3 is TGTGCCAGCAGCTTAGGGCAGGGGGCTAGCTATGGCTACACCTTC.

This clone was detected only once. The V and J genes are TRBV28 and TRBJ2-1; 10 bases line up with TRBD1. V was clipped by 7 bases and J by 3 bases; unmatched bases: 6. From germline, CDR1 is MDHEN and CDR2 SYDVKM. The CDR3 spans 15 residues. This chain's CDR3 is CASISGTGVYNEQFF. The CDR3 DNA follows: TGTGCCAGCATTTCCGGGACAGGGGTCTACAATGAGCAGTTCTTC.